A selection of T cell receptor beta chains follows, all from one sample in a study of shared clonotypes between healthy human individuals. Only in-frame clones appear in the TCRdb table, and some are missing; sequencing was by immunoSEQ multiplex PCR. This sample has nearly 1,000,000 clones, with 60% to 85% found just once. The sample taken for sequencing was memory CD4+ T cells sorted from blood. These receptors all come from a man aged 18 to 30 in good health. Each CDR3 is given with its conserved first and last residue. D genes are given only for firm matches. Size is stated for part of the rows, as once, few or many counts, or as a class when the clone is expanded.

D,J,V,size,DNA,CDR3
NA,TRBJ1-5,TRBV4-1,NA,TGCGCCAGCAGCCCAGGTGCTCTGAATCAGCCCCAGCATTTT,CASSPGALNQPQHF
NA,TRBJ1-4,TRBV5-1,NA,TGCGCCAGCAGGGGCACAGGCGGTGAAAAACTGTTTTTT,CASRGTGGEKLFF
NA,TRBJ1-3,TRBV5-3,NA,TGTGCCAGAAGGCCAGGGTTAAGGTCTTATGGAAACACCATATATTTT,CARRPGLRSYGNTIYF
NA,TRBJ2-7,TRBV11-3,few,TGTGCCAGCAGCTTCGCCCCTACGGGCTTGCGGAGCGAGCAGTACTTC,CASSFAPTGLRSEQYF
NA,TRBJ2-1,TRBV30,NA,TGTGCCTGGAGTGTAGCCGCCGGAGGGCGGCATGAGCAGTTCTTC,CAWSVAAGGRHEQFF
NA,TRBJ2-1,TRBV5-1,NA,TGCGCCAGCAAGCAGCTTGAGCCCGGGGGCTTCTACAATGAGCAGTTCTTC,CASKQLEPGGFYNEQFF
NA,TRBJ1-6,TRBV6-1,NA,TGTGCCAGCACGGATTGGGAACCCCTCCACTTT,CASTDWEPLHF
NA,TRBJ2-2,TRBV25-1,NA,TGTGCCAGCAGCTGGGGGAGGGAGCTGTTTTTT,CASSWGRELFF
NA,TRBJ1-2,TRBV2,NA,TGTGCCAGCAGTGCTCGGGGCTTGGGGCTTGGCTACACCTTC,CASSARGLGLGYTF
NA,TRBJ1-5,TRBV27,NA,TGTGCCAGCAGTAGAATCACGGGGGGGAATCAGCCCCAGCATTTT,CASSRITGGNQPQHF
NA,TRBJ1-4,TRBV29-1,once,TGCAGCGTTGAGGATGAAAAACTGTTTTTT,CSVEDEKLFF
NA,TRBJ1-6,TRBV5-1,NA,TGCGCCAGCAGCCCAATCGCAGGGACGGACTCACCCCTCCACTTT,CASSPIAGTDSPLHF
NA,TRBJ1-2,TRBV6-5,NA,TGTGCCAGCAGCCCGGGGGGTAACTATGGCTACACCTTC,CASSPGGNYGYTF
TRBD1,TRBJ1-2,TRBV7-2,NA,TGTGCCAGCAGCTACAGGGGAAACTATGGCTACACCTTC,CASSYRGNYGYTF
NA,TRBJ2-1,TRBV5-1,NA,TGCGCCAGCAGCTTGGGAGGCCGGCGGGACAATGAGCAGTTCTTC,CASSLGGRRDNEQFF
NA,TRBJ2-5,TRBV18,NA,TGTGCCAGCTCACCGGACAATGGTGAGACCCAGTACTTC,CASSPDNGETQYF
NA,TRBJ1-3,TRBV11-2,NA,TGTGCCACCACCTCTGGAAACACCATATATTTT,CATTSGNTIYF
NA,TRBJ1-1,TRBV21-1,NA,TGTGCCAGCAGCACACAACTAAGACACCATCACATGAACACTGAAGCTTTCTTT,CASSTQLRHHHMNTEAFF
TRBD1,TRBJ1-1,TRBV28,NA,TGTGCCAGCAGTTCCGGACAGGACCACACTGAAGCTTTCTTT,CASSSGQDHTEAFF
NA,TRBJ2-3,TRBV11-2,NA,TGTGCCAGCAGCTTACCCTTATCCCGGGGTGGGAACACAGATACGCAGTATTTT,CASSLPLSRGGNTDTQYF
NA,TRBJ2-1,TRBV5-1,NA,TGCGCCAGCAGCTTGATGGCGGGGTCCAATGAGCAGTTCTTC,CASSLMAGSNEQFF
NA,TRBJ1-6,TRBV10-1,NA,TGCGCCAGCAGTGCCGGGGCTAGGAATTCACCCCTCCACTTT,CASSAGARNSPLHF
TRBD1,TRBJ1-6,TRBV4-1,few,TGCGCCAGCAGTGGGAAGTTGGACAGGGGAGGTTCACCCCTCCACTTT,CASSGKLDRGGSPLHF
NA,TRBJ1-1,TRBV21-1,NA,TGTGCCAGCGGAAAACAGTCGACTATGAGGTCTGAAGCTTTCTTT,CASGKQSTMRSEAFF
NA,TRBJ2-1,TRBV19,NA,TGTGCCAGTAGTTCACCCGGACTGGGGATTGAGCAGTTCTTC,CASSSPGLGIEQFF
NA,TRBJ2-1,TRBV6-5,many,TGTGCCAGCAGTTACGGACCCCTAAATGGTCCTAAAGCATGGTTCTTC,CASSYGPLNGPKAWFF
NA,TRBJ1-2,TRBV28,few,TGTGCCAGCAACGGGGATGAACTTGGGAACTATGGCTACACCTTC,CASNGDELGNYGYTF
NA,TRBJ1-4,TRBV6-1,once,TGTGCCAGCAGTGAAGGGGGGCGAGAAGAAAAACTGTTTTTT,CASSEGGREEKLFF
TRBD1,TRBJ1-1,TRBV7-9,few,TGTGCCAGCAAAGACAGGGTTGGGAACACTGAAGCTTTCTTT,CASKDRVGNTEAFF
NA,TRBJ2-1,TRBV2,NA,TGTGCCAGCACCTATTACTGGGGGAATGAGCAGTTCTTC,CASTYYWGNEQFF
NA,TRBJ2-7,TRBV29-1,NA,TGCAGCGTTGCCTCTCCGCGCAGAAGCTCCTACGAGCAGTACTTC,CSVASPRRSSYEQYF
TRBD2,TRBJ2-5,TRBV30,NA,TGTGCCTGGGGCGGGGGTAGAGAGACCCAGTACTTC,CAWGGGRETQYF
TRBD2,TRBJ2-5,TRBV5-1,NA,TGCGCCAGCAGCTCCTCAACTAGCGTCGAGACCCAGTACTTC,CASSSSTSVETQYF
NA,TRBJ2-7,TRBV5-4,few,TGTGCCAGCAGCTTGAGACTGAGCTCCTACGAGCAGTACTTC,CASSLRLSSYEQYF
NA,TRBJ1-5,TRBV7-2,NA,TGTGCCAGCAGCTCGGATGCCAATCAGCCCCAGCATTTT,CASSSDANQPQHF
NA,TRBJ1-1,TRBV25-1,NA,TGTGCCAGCAGTGAACTTCCTAACACTGAAGCTTTCTTT,CASSELPNTEAFF
TRBD2,TRBJ2-5,TRBV5-4,NA,TGTGCCAGCAGCGATCCCTCTGGCGGGGGAGAGACCCAGTACTTC,CASSDPSGGGETQYF
NA,TRBJ1-1,TRBV5-1,many,TGCGCCAGCAGCTCCCAAGGGATGGGGTTGAACACTGAAGCTTTCTTT,CASSSQGMGLNTEAFF
TRBD2,TRBJ2-1,TRBV6-1,many,TGTGCCAGCAGTGGCTTGGGACTAACTCACTACAATGAGCAGTTCTTC,CASSGLGLTHYNEQFF
NA,TRBJ1-6,TRBV25-1,NA,TGTGCCAGCAGTGAATTGGTATCGGGGAATTCACCCCTCCACTTT,CASSELVSGNSPLHF
NA,TRBJ2-3,TRBV29-1,NA,TGCAGCGTTCGACAAACAGATACGCAGTATTTT,CSVRQTDTQYF
TRBD1,TRBJ1-1,TRBV6-5,many,TGTGCCAGCAGTATAAGCACAGGGGACACTGAAGCTTTCTTT,CASSISTGDTEAFF
NA,TRBJ2-1,TRBV11-2,NA,TGTGCCAGCAGCCCACTGACAGGTTCCAATGAGCAGTTCTTC,CASSPLTGSNEQFF
NA,TRBJ1-1,TRBV29-1,once,TGCAGCGTCGACGACAACAGGGCTGAAGCTTTCTTT,CSVDDNRAEAFF
NA,TRBJ2-7,TRBV5-5,many,TGTGCCAGCAGCTTGGACGGGGTCTACGAGCAGTACTTC,CASSLDGVYEQYF
NA,TRBJ1-3,TRBV2,NA,TGTGCCAGCAGTGTGGGGTCTGGAAACACCATATATTTT,CASSVGSGNTIYF
NA,TRBJ1-2,TRBV29-1,NA,TGCAGCGTTGATTGGGCTACGAGTGGCTACACCTTC,CSVDWATSGYTF
TRBD1,TRBJ2-5,TRBV13,NA,TGTGCCAGCAGCTCCCTTACGGGACAGGGGCACGAGACCCAGTACTTC,CASSSLTGQGHETQYF
NA,TRBJ1-5,TRBV7-2,NA,TGTGCCAGCAGCTTAGCTCAGGGAGATCAGCCCCAGCATTTT,CASSLAQGDQPQHF
NA,TRBJ1-6,TRBV6-1,once,TGTGCCAGCAGTGAAATAGGTAATTCACCCCTCCACTTT,CASSEIGNSPLHF
TRBD2,TRBJ2-7,TRBV6-4,NA,TGTGCCAGCAGGTCCCCCGGGCTAGCGGGCCCCTACGAGCAGTACTTC,CASRSPGLAGPYEQYF
NA,TRBJ2-2,TRBV7-7,NA,TGTGCTAGCAGCCGCAACACCGGGGAGCTGTTTTTT,CASSRNTGELFF
NA,TRBJ1-5,TRBV29-1,few,TGCAGCGTTGGAGGCAGCAGCAATCAGCCCCAGCATTTT,CSVGGSSNQPQHF
NA,TRBJ1-2,TRBV30,NA,TGTGCCTGGGTCGGGGACATCTGGGGGTACTATGGCTACACCTTC,CAWVGDIWGYYGYTF